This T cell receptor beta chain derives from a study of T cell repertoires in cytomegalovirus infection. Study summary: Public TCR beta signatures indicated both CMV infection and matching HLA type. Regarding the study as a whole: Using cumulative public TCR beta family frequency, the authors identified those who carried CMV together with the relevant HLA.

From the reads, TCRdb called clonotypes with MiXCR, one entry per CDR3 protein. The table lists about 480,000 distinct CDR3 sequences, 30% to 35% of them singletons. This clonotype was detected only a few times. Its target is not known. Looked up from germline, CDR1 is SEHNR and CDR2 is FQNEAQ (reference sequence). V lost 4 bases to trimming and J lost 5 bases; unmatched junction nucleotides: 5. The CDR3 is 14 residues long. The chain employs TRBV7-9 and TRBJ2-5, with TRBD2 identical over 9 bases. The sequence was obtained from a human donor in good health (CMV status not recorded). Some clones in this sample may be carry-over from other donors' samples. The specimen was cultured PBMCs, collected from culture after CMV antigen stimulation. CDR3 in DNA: TGTGCCAGCAGCTGGACTAGCGAGAGGGAGACCCAGTACTTC. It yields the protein CASSWTSERETQYF.